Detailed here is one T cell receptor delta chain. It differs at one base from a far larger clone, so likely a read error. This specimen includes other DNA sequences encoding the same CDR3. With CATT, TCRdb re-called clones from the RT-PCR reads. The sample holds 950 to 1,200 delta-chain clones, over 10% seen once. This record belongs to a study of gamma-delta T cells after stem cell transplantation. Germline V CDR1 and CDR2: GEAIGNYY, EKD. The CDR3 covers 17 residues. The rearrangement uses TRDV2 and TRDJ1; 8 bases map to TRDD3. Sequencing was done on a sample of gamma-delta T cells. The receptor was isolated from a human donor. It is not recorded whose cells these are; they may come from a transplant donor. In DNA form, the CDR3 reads TGTGCCTGCGACACCGTACTGGGGGCCCCGGTCACCGATAAACTCATCTTT. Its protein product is CACDTVLGAPVTDKLIF.